These 21 T cell receptor beta chains came from one sample sequenced in a study of blood T cell repertoires in COVID-19. The assay was immunoSEQ multiplex PCR, and TCRdb's table has in-frame clones only and misses some. The repertoire includes 300,000 to 450,000 clones, approximately 90% of them detected once, and 0.9% to 1.5% sits in the top ten. Specimen: PBMCs or T cells enriched from blood (not recorded which). These receptors originate from a woman between 18 and 29 years old who had recovered from COVID-19.

The chain combines TRBV7-8 with TRBJ1-4; 12 bases line up with TRBD1. With V trimmed by 0 bases and J by 5 bases, 7 bases remained unmatched. The CDR3 covers 18 residues. CDR1 is SGHVS, CDR2 FQNEAQ, per germline. DNA of the CDR3: TGTGCCAGCAGCTTAGCCCGGGACAGGGGGCTGAGGAATGAAAAACTGTTTTTT. Encoded protein: CASSLARDRGLRNEKLFF.

The V and J genes are TRBV7-2 and TRBJ2-1; D might be TRBD1 (6 bases). This CDR3 region has 15 residues. The V end was cut by 2 bases, the J end by 3 bases, with 11 bases between. CDR1 is SGHTA and CDR2 is FQGNSA in the germline V gene. CDR3 nucleotide sequence: TGTGCCAGCAGCTTACTCCAGGGGATCTACAATGAGCAGTTCTTC. Amino acid sequence: CASSLLQGIYNEQFF.

This chain links TRBV7-9 with TRBJ2-3; tentatively, D is TRBD2 (6 bases). The V gene lost 7 bases and the J gene lost 2 bases, with 22 bases spanning the gap. This CDR3 comprises 17 residues. Germline V CDR1 and CDR2: SEHNR, FQNEAQ (reference sequence). In nucleotides, the CDR3 is TGTGCCAGCACCGACAATTCGGGACTTGGGGTCACAGATACGCAGTATTTT. This encodes CASTDNSGLGVTDTQYF.

V is TRBV24-1 and J is TRBJ1-5; 7 bases map to TRBD1. The V gene end was trimmed by 3 bases and the J gene end by 7 bases; junction bases not matched to a gene: 11. Looked up from germline, CDR1 is KGHDR and CDR2 is SFDVKD. This CDR3 comprises 16 residues. CDR3 residues: CATSDIDRVLEQPQHF. In nucleotides, the CDR3 is TGTGCCACCAGTGATATCGACAGGGTACTTGAACAGCCCCAGCATTTT.

The rearrangement uses TRBV9 and TRBJ1-4; 9 bases fit TRBD1. CDR1 and CDR2 from the germline V gene are SGDLS and YYNGEE. J was trimmed by 7 bases and V by 3 bases; bases with no gene match: 4. This CDR3 is built from 14 residues. CDR3 sequence: CASSAGTGSEKLFF. CDR3 bases: TGTGCCAGCAGCGCCGGGACAGGGAGTGAAAAACTGTTTTTT.

The chain is built from TRBV7-8 and TRBJ1-2; no reliable D call. The V end was cut by 5 bases, the J end by 4 bases, with 11 bases between. Germline V gene sequence: CDR1 SGHVS, CDR2 FQNEAQ. CDR3 length: 13 residues. The DNA for the CDR3 is TGTGCCAGCAGCCCTACAGCGGGCTATGGCTACACCTTC. Translation gives CASSPTAGYGYTF.

J is TRBJ2-1 and V is TRBV4-2; D might be TRBD1 (6 bases). The ends were cut back, 0 bases at V and 0 bases at J, with 15 bases in the middle. There are 18 residues in the CDR3. Germline V gene lookup returns CDR1 LGHNA and CDR2 YNFKEQ. CDR3 residues: CASSQDSLRGSSYNEQFF. The CDR3 nucleotides read TGTGCCAGCAGCCAAGATAGCCTGAGGGGGAGCTCCTACAATGAGCAGTTCTTC.

This clone was seen more than once but under ten times. The rearrangement uses TRBV7-9 and TRBJ2-2; tentatively, D is TRBD1 (6 bases). CDR1 is SEHNR and CDR2 is FQNEAQ in the germline V gene (reference sequence). Trimming removed 8 bases from V and 0 bases from J, with 10 bases in between. The length of the CDR3 is 14 residues. As DNA, the CDR3 is TGTGCCAGCCCAGGGGAAGCGAACACCGGGGAGCTGTTTTTT. Translation: CASPGEANTGELFF.

The chain combines TRBV19 with TRBJ1-5; D ambiguous. CDR1 and CDR2 (germline): LNHDA, SQIVND (reference sequence). V dropped 2 bases and J dropped 2 bases, with 16 bases sitting between them. This CDR3 comprises 17 residues. The CDR3 loop is CASSIPRGQTGNQPQHF. For the CDR3, the DNA is TGTGCCAGTAGTATACCCCGCGGGCAAACGGGCAATCAGCCCCAGCATTTT.

The rearrangement links TRBV28 to TRBJ1-5; D not certain. The germline V and J ends were trimmed by 8 bases and 1 base, with 6 bases remaining between them. Germline V gene lookup returns CDR1 MDHEN and CDR2 SYDVKM. The CDR3 is made up of 12 amino acids. The CDR3 reads CASRSSNQPQHF. The CDR3 coding sequence is TGTGCCAGCCGGTCGAGCAATCAGCCCCAGCATTTT. Together with reference TRBV28 and TRBJ1-5, the CDR3 gives the full variable domain: DVKVTQSSRYLVKRTGEKVFLECVQDMDHENMFWYRQDPGLGLRLIYFSYDVKMKEKGDIPEGYSVSREKKERFSLILESASTNQTSMYLCASRSSNQPQHFGDGTRLSIL.

The chain has TRBV5-1 and TRBJ1-3; 7 nucleotides match TRBD1. V shed 0 bases and J 0 bases; nucleotides not matched to a gene: 0. There are 15 residues in the CDR3. Looked up from germline, CDR1 is SGHRS and CDR2 is YFSETQ. The CDR3 bases are TGCGCCAGCAGCTTGGACAGGGGCTCTGGAAACACCATATATTTT. It codes for CASSLDRGSGNTIYF.

This chain connects TRBV6-2 or TRBV6-3 to TRBJ2-1; maybe TRBD2 (5 bases). Trimming pared 5 bases from V and 10 bases from J, leaving 9 bases between. The CDR3 covers 11 residues. Germline V CDR1 and CDR2: MNHEY, SVGEGT. The CDR3 sequence is CASSRESEQFF. CDR3 DNA sequence: TGTGCCAGCAGTAGGGAGTCCGAGCAGTTCTTC.

The V call is TRBV3-1 (or the pseudogene TRBV3-2), the J call TRBJ1-4; perhaps TRBD1 as D (5 bases). The V gene lost 4 bases and the J gene lost 4 bases, with 13 bases spanning the gap. The CDR3 is 15 amino acids. The germline gives CDR1 LGHDT, CDR2 YNNKEL (reference sequence). DNA of the CDR3: TGTGCCAGCAGCCCCCGGGCAGGGTTTAATGAAAAACTGTTTTTT. Protein sequence: CASSPRAGFNEKLFF.

The sample holds one count of this clone. The rearrangement uses TRBV5-1 and TRBJ2-1, with TRBD2 matching over 8 bases. CDR1 is SGHRS and CDR2 is YFSETQ in the germline V gene. The CDR3 extends over 16 amino acids. V was clipped by 0 bases and J by 2 bases; unmatched bases: 4. The CDR3 DNA reads as TGCGCCAGCAGCTTGGCCGGTAGCGGGGCCTACAATGAGCAGTTCTTC. This translates into CASSLAGSGAYNEQFF. Supplemented by reference TRBV5-1 and TRBJ2-1, the full variable domain reads KAGVTQTPRYLIKTRGQQVTLSCSPISGHRSVSWYQQTPGQGLQFLFEYFSETQRNKGNFPGRFSGRQFSNSRSEMNVSTLELGDSALYLCASSLAGSGAYNEQFFGPGTRLTVL.

The V call is TRBV5-6, the J call TRBJ1-1; 8 nucleotides align to TRBD1. J lost 1 base, V lost 3 bases, and 5 bases had no gene match. This CDR3 comprises 15 residues. CDR1 and CDR2 (germline): SGHDT, YYEEEE. CDR3 sequence reads: CASSSTQGGNTEAFF. The CDR3 nucleotides read TGTGCCAGCAGCTCAACACAGGGGGGGAACACTGAAGCTTTCTTT.

The count of this clone is one. The chain links TRBV18 to TRBJ1-1; 7 bases map to TRBD1. Germline assignment: CDR1 KGHSH and CDR2 LQKENI. V lost 5 bases to trimming and J lost 4 bases; unmatched junction nucleotides: 19. CDR3 size: 18 residues. CDR3 residues: CASSKTNIQGGAITEAFF. In DNA form, the CDR3 reads TGTGCCAGCTCAAAGACAAATATTCAAGGGGGCGCGATCACTGAAGCTTTCTTT.

The chain has TRBV20-1 and TRBJ2-7; 8 bases line up with TRBD1. CDR1 is DFQATT, CDR2 SNEGSKA, per germline (reference sequence). The J segment lost 2 bases and the V segment lost 3 bases, leaving 15 bases of the junction unmatched. This CDR3 is 17 amino acids long. As DNA, the CDR3 is TGCAGTGCTAGTGCGGGACAGGAAAAATCGTTCACCTACGAGCAGTACTTC. This codes for CSASAGQEKSFTYEQYF.

The sample holds one count of this clone. This chain uses TRBV30 with TRBJ1-4; D call uncertain. This CDR3 is 12 amino acids long. Germline-derived CDR1 and CDR2 are GTSNPN and SVGIG (reference sequence). The ends were cut back, 3 bases at V and 0 bases at J, with 2 bases in the middle. This chain's CDR3 is CAWSATNEKLFF. CDR3 DNA sequence: TGTGCCTGGAGCGCAACTAATGAAAAACTGTTTTTT.

This chain connects TRBV3-1 (or the pseudogene TRBV3-2) to TRBJ1-5; maybe TRBD1 (6 bases). CDR3 size: 15 residues. V gave up 5 bases and J gave up 0 bases, with 11 bases separating them. Per the germline V gene, CDR1 is LGHDT and CDR2 is YNNKEL (reference sequence). The CDR3 sequence: CASSTGWSSNQPQHF. The CDR3 region has the DNA TGTGCCAGCAGCACAGGGTGGAGTAGCAATCAGCCCCAGCATTTT.

This chain links TRBV5-4 with TRBJ1-2; the D gene is possibly TRBD1 (6 bases). Germline CDR1 and CDR2: SGHNT and YYREEE (reference sequence). V lost 1 base, J lost 7 bases, and 11 bases lay in between. The CDR3 extends over 13 amino acids. DNA of the CDR3: TGTGCCAGCAGCTTGTCAGGGGAGGGTGGCTACACCTTC. The encoded protein is CASSLSGEGGYTF. The complete variable domain, with remaining parts taken from reference TRBV5-4 and TRBJ1-2, reads ETGVTQSPTHLIKTRGQQVTLRCSSQSGHNTVSWYQQALGQGPQFIFQYYREEENGRGNFPPRFSGLQFPNYSSELNVNALELDDSALYLCASSLSGEGGYTFGSGTRLTVV.

This chain joins TRBV11-2 and TRBJ2-3; TRBD2 matches 8 bases. Germline trimming cut 5 bases from V and 2 bases from J; bases unmatched to any gene: 6. The germline V gene has CDR1 SGHAT and CDR2 FQNNGV. This CDR3 comprises 15 residues. The CDR3 region is CASSLELAATDTQYF. The DNA of the CDR3 is TGTGCCAGCAGCCTGGAACTAGCGGCCACAGATACGCAGTATTTT.